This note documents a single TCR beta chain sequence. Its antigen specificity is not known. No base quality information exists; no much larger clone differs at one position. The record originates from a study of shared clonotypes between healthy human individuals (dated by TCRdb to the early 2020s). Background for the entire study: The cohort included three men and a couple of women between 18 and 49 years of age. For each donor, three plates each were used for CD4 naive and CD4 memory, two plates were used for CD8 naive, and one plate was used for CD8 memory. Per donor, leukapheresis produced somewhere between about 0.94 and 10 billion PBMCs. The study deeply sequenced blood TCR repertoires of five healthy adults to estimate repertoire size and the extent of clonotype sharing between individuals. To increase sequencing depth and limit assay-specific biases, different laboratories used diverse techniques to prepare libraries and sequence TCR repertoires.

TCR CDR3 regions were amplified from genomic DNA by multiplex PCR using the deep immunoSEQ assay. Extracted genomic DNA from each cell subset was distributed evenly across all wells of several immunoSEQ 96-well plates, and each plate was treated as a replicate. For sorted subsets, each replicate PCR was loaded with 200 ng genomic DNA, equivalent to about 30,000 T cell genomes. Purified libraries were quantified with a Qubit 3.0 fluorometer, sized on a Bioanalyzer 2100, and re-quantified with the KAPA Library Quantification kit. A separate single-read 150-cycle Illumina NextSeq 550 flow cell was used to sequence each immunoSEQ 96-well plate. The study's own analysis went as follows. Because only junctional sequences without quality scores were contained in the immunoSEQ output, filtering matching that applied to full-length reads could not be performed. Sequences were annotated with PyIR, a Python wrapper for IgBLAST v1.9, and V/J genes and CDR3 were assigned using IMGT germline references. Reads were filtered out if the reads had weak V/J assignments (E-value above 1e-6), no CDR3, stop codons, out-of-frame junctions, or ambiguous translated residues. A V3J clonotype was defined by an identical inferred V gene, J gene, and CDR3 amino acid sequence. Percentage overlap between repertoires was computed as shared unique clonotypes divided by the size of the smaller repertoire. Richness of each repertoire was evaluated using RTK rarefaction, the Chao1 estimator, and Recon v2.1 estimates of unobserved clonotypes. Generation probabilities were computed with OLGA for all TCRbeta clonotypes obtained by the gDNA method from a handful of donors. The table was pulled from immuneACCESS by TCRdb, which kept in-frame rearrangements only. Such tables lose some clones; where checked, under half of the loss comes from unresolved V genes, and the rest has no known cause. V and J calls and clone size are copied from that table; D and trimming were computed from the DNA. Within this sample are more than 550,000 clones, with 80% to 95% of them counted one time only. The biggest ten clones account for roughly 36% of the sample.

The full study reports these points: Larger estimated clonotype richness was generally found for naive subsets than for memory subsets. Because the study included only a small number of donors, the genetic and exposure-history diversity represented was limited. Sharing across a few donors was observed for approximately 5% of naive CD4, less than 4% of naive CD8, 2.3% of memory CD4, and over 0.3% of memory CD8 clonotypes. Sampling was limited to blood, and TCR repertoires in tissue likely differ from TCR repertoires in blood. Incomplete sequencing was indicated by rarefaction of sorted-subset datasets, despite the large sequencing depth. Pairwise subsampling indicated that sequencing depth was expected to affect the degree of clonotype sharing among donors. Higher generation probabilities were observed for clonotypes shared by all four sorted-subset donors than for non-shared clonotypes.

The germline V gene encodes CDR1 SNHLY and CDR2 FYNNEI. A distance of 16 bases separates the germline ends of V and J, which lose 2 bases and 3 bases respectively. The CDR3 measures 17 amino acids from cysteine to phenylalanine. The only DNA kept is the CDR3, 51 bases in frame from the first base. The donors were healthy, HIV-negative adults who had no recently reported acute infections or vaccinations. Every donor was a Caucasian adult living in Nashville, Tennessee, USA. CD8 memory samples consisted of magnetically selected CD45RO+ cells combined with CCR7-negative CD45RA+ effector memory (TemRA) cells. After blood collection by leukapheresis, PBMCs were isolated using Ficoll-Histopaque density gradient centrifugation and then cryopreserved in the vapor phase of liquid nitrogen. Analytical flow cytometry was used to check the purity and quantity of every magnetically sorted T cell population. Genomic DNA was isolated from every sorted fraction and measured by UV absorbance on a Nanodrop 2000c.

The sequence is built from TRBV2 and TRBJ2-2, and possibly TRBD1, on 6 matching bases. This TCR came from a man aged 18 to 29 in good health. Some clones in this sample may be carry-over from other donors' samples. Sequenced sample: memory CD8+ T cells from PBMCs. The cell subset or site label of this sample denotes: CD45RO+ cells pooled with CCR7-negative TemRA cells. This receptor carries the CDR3 CASSEKGWDKDTGELFF. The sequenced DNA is TGTGCCAGCAGTGAAAAGGGATGGGACAAAGACACCGGGGAGCTGTTTTTT. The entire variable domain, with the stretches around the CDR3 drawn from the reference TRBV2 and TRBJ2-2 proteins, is EPEVTQTPSHQVTQMGQEVILRCVPISNHLYFYWYRQILGQKVEFLVSFYNNEISEKSEIFDDQFSVERPDGSNFTLKIRSTKLEDSAMYFCASSEKGWDKDTGELFFGEGSRLTVL.